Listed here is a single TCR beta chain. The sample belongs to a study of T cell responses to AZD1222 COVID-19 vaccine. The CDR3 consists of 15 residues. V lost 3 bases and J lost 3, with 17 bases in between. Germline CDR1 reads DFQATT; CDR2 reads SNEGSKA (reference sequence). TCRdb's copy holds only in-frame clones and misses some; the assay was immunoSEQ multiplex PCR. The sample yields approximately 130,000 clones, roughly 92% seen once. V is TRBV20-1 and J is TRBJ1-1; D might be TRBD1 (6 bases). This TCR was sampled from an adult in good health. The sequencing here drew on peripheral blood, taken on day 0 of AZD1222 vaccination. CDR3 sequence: CSASRNRVGHTEAFF. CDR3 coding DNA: TGCAGTGCTAGTAGAAACAGGGTAGGACACACTGAAGCTTTCTTT.